These T cell receptor beta chains were read from a single sample in a study of blood T cell repertoires in COVID-19. The repertoire was sequenced with immunoSEQ multiplex PCR; TCRdb's copy has only in-frame clones and lacks some. Here the sample spans some 270,000 clones, 70% to 90% being singletons. Sequenced material: PBMCs or T cells enriched from blood (not recorded which). These receptors all stem from a woman in her 30s who had recovered from COVID-19. CDR3s include the opening cysteine and the closing phenylalanine or tryptophan. D genes are given only for firm matches. Size tells how often a clone was seen (once, few, many) or the class of an expanded clone, and some rows leave it out.

cdr3_length: 15; v_call: TRBV7-8; j_call: TRBJ2-2; d_call: TRBD2; clone_size: -; cdr3_aa: CASSPWTSGGGELFF; cdr3_nt: TGTGCCAGCAGCCCCTGGACTAGCGGGGGGGGAGAGCTGTTTTTT
cdr3_length: 15; v_call: TRBV9; j_call: TRBJ2-7; d_call: -; clone_size: -; cdr3_aa: CASSVSPEHSYEQYF; cdr3_nt: TGTGCCAGCAGCGTGTCTCCTGAGCACTCCTACGAGCAGTACTTC
cdr3_length: 19; v_call: TRBV2; j_call: TRBJ2-7; d_call: -; clone_size: -; cdr3_aa: CASRRRLGRQSLNTYEQYF; cdr3_nt: TGTGCCAGCAGGCGGAGGTTAGGGCGGCAATCTCTGAATACCTACGAGCAGTACTTC
cdr3_length: 15; v_call: TRBV28; j_call: TRBJ2-1; d_call: -; clone_size: -; cdr3_aa: CASRLTQYREGEQFF; cdr3_nt: TGTGCCAGCAGGCTGACTCAATACAGGGAAGGAGAGCAGTTCTTC
cdr3_length: 17; v_call: TRBV6-1; j_call: TRBJ2-6; d_call: -; clone_size: -; cdr3_aa: CASSEQFPGSGANVLTF; cdr3_nt: TGTGCCAGCAGTGAACAGTTTCCTGGCTCTGGGGCCAACGTCCTGACTTTC
cdr3_length: 15; v_call: TRBV19; j_call: TRBJ1-2; d_call: TRBD1; clone_size: -; cdr3_aa: CASSLRRQGDYGYTF; cdr3_nt: TGTGCCAGTAGTCTACGTAGACAGGGAGACTATGGCTACACCTTC
cdr3_length: 18; v_call: TRBV9; j_call: TRBJ2-1; d_call: -; clone_size: -; cdr3_aa: CASSVSPRDSREYNEQFF; cdr3_nt: TGTGCCAGCAGCGTCTCCCCCCGGGACTCAAGGGAGTACAATGAGCAGTTCTTC
cdr3_length: 16; v_call: TRBV7-8; j_call: TRBJ1-2; d_call: TRBD1; clone_size: -; cdr3_aa: CASSLRPGQGAYGYTF; cdr3_nt: TGTGCCAGCAGCTTAAGACCGGGACAGGGAGCCTATGGCTACACCTTC
cdr3_length: 15; v_call: TRBV7-9; j_call: TRBJ1-4; d_call: -; clone_size: -; cdr3_aa: CASSSDGATNEKLFF; cdr3_nt: TGTGCCAGCAGCTCCGACGGAGCAACTAATGAAAAACTGTTTTTT
cdr3_length: 15; v_call: TRBV6-5; j_call: TRBJ1-5; d_call: -; clone_size: -; cdr3_aa: CASSYSSGSNQPQHF; cdr3_nt: TGTGCCAGCAGTTACTCTTCAGGTAGCAATCAGCCCCAGCATTTT
cdr3_length: 15; v_call: TRBV4-1; j_call: TRBJ1-2; d_call: -; clone_size: -; cdr3_aa: CASSQDPMRGYGYTF; cdr3_nt: TGCGCCAGCAGCCAAGATCCGATGAGAGGCTATGGCTACACCTTC
cdr3_length: 14; v_call: TRBV29-1; j_call: TRBJ2-5; d_call: -; clone_size: -; cdr3_aa: CSVGGTLRTETQYF; cdr3_nt: TGCAGCGTCGGTGGGACTCTCCGTACAGAGACCCAGTACTTC
cdr3_length: 17; v_call: TRBV11-2; j_call: TRBJ1-1; d_call: -; clone_size: -; cdr3_aa: CASSSRGPRVLNTEAFF; cdr3_nt: TGTGCCAGCAGCTCCAGAGGGCCCAGAGTTCTGAACACTGAAGCTTTCTTT
cdr3_length: 15; v_call: TRBV5-1; j_call: TRBJ1-5; d_call: -; clone_size: -; cdr3_aa: CASSLAGRGNQPQHF; cdr3_nt: TGCGCCAGCAGCTTGGCCGGGAGAGGCAATCAGCCCCAGCATTTT
cdr3_length: 15; v_call: TRBV2; j_call: TRBJ1-5; d_call: TRBD1; clone_size: -; cdr3_aa: CASSENRGGNQPQHF; cdr3_nt: TGTGCCAGCAGTGAGAACAGGGGTGGCAATCAGCCCCAGCATTTT
cdr3_length: 15; v_call: TRBV5-6; j_call: TRBJ1-2; d_call: TRBD1; clone_size: -; cdr3_aa: CASSLDRGWGDGYTF; cdr3_nt: TGTGCCAGCAGCTTGGACAGGGGGTGGGGGGACGGCTACACCTTC
cdr3_length: 14; v_call: TRBV3-1/TRBV3-2; j_call: TRBJ1-6; d_call: -; clone_size: -; cdr3_aa: CASSPRVTNSPLHF; cdr3_nt: TGTGCCAGCAGCCCCAGGGTGACCAATTCACCCCTCCACTTT
cdr3_length: 13; v_call: TRBV18; j_call: TRBJ2-1; d_call: TRBD1; clone_size: -; cdr3_aa: CASSWGQNNEQFF; cdr3_nt: TGTGCCAGCTCATGGGGACAGAACAATGAGCAGTTCTTC
cdr3_length: 15; v_call: TRBV28; j_call: TRBJ1-2; d_call: TRBD1; clone_size: -; cdr3_aa: CASSLGDRVNYGYTF; cdr3_nt: TGTGCCAGCAGTTTAGGGGACAGGGTCAACTATGGCTACACCTTC
cdr3_length: 14; v_call: TRBV7-2; j_call: TRBJ2-5; d_call: TRBD2; clone_size: -; cdr3_aa: CASSSLAGQETQYF; cdr3_nt: TGTGCCAGCAGCTCACTAGCGGGGCAAGAGACCCAGTACTTC
cdr3_length: 16; v_call: TRBV6-5; j_call: TRBJ2-7; d_call: TRBD1; clone_size: once; cdr3_aa: CASSYGTGKGSYEQYF; cdr3_nt: TGTGCCAGCAGTTACGGGACAGGGAAAGGGTCCTACGAGCAGTACTTC
cdr3_length: 14; v_call: TRBV2; j_call: TRBJ2-5; d_call: TRBD2; clone_size: once; cdr3_aa: CASMERGVVETQYF; cdr3_nt: TGTGCCAGCATGGAGCGGGGGGTGGTTGAGACCCAGTACTTC
cdr3_length: 17; v_call: TRBV5-5; j_call: TRBJ2-3; d_call: TRBD1; clone_size: -; cdr3_aa: CASSAAGTGIGTDTQYF; cdr3_nt: TGTGCCAGCAGCGCAGCCGGGACAGGGATCGGCACAGATACGCAGTATTTT
cdr3_length: 18; v_call: TRBV11-2; j_call: TRBJ2-2; d_call: TRBD1; clone_size: -; cdr3_aa: CASRPSVFQGVLTGELFF; cdr3_nt: TGTGCCAGCAGACCTTCCGTATTCCAGGGGGTGCTCACCGGGGAGCTGTTTTTT
cdr3_length: 15; v_call: TRBV19; j_call: TRBJ2-3; d_call: TRBD2; clone_size: once; cdr3_aa: CASSIVAGATDTQYF; cdr3_nt: TGTGCCAGTAGTATAGTAGCGGGAGCGACAGATACGCAGTATTTT
cdr3_length: 14; v_call: TRBV6-2/TRBV6-3; j_call: TRBJ2-3; d_call: -; clone_size: -; cdr3_aa: CASSQTGSRDTQYF; cdr3_nt: TGTGCCAGCAGTCAGACAGGTTCCAGGGATACGCAGTATTTT
cdr3_length: 13; v_call: TRBV20-1; j_call: TRBJ1-4; d_call: TRBD1; clone_size: -; cdr3_aa: CSASDRGDEKLFF; cdr3_nt: TGCAGTGCTAGTGACAGGGGAGATGAAAAACTGTTTTTT
cdr3_length: 14; v_call: TRBV6-4; j_call: TRBJ2-3; d_call: -; clone_size: -; cdr3_aa: CASSDGGHTDTQYF; cdr3_nt: TGTGCCAGCAGTGACGGGGGACATACAGATACGCAGTATTTT
cdr3_length: 14; v_call: TRBV7-6; j_call: TRBJ1-1; d_call: TRBD1; clone_size: -; cdr3_aa: CASSKDRGSTEAFF; cdr3_nt: TGTGCCAGCAGCAAGGACAGGGGAAGCACTGAAGCTTTCTTT